Listed below are T cell receptor gamma chains from one sample, sequenced in a study of Vδ1+ human thymocytes. TCRdb reanalysed the multiplex PCR reads with CATT. The sample has over 25,000 gamma-chain clones, roughly a fifth seen once. The specimen sequenced was Vdelta1+ gamma-delta thymocytes from the thymus. These receptors all stem from a boy younger than two who had congenital heart surgery. The CDR3 runs from the conserved cysteine through the conserved F or W. Only some rows state a clone size, as once, few, many or a class for expanded clones.

clone_size: .; j_call: TRGJP2; v_call: TRGV2; cdr3_nt: TGTGCCACCTGGGACGGGATGGGATATAGTAGTGATTGGATCAAGACGTTT; cdr3_aa: CATWDGMGYSSDWIKTF
clone_size: .; j_call: TRGJ1/TRGJ2; v_call: TRGV9; cdr3_nt: TGTGCCTTGTGGGGGTTTTATTATAAGAAACTCTTT; cdr3_aa: CALWGFYYKKLF
clone_size: .; j_call: TRGJ1/TRGJ2; v_call: TRGV4; cdr3_nt: TGTGCCACCTGGGTTTTTTATTATAAGAAACTCTTT; cdr3_aa: CATWVFYYKKLF
clone_size: few; j_call: TRGJ1/TRGJ2; v_call: TRGV8; cdr3_nt: TGCGCCACCTGGATGAATTATTATAAGAAACTCTTT; cdr3_aa: CATWMNYYKKLF
clone_size: .; j_call: TRGJ1/TRGJ2; v_call: TRGV5; cdr3_nt: TGTGCCACCTGGGACAGGCGGGTAAAAAAGGATTATTATAAGAAACTCTTT; cdr3_aa: CATWDRRVKKDYYKKLF
clone_size: few; j_call: TRGJ1/TRGJ2; v_call: TRGV5; cdr3_nt: TGTGCCACCTGGGACACCCGGAACCATTATTATAAGAAACTCTTT; cdr3_aa: CATWDTRNHYYKKLF
clone_size: few; j_call: TRGJ1/TRGJ2; v_call: TRGV3; cdr3_nt: TGTGCCACCTGGGACAAGCTAGGGGGTAAGAAACTCTTT; cdr3_aa: CATWDKLGGKKLF
clone_size: .; j_call: TRGJ1/TRGJ2; v_call: TRGV2; cdr3_nt: TGTGCCACCTGGGACGGGCCGGCGGGTGATTATAAGAAACTCTTT; cdr3_aa: CATWDGPAGDYKKLF
clone_size: .; j_call: TRGJ1/TRGJ2; v_call: TRGV9; cdr3_nt: TGTGCCTTGTGGGAGGTGCACCATTATAAGAAACTCTTT; cdr3_aa: CALWEVHHYKKLF
clone_size: medium-sized; j_call: TRGJ1/TRGJ2; v_call: TRGV5; cdr3_nt: TGTGCCACCTGGGACAAGAATTATTATAAGAAACTCTTT; cdr3_aa: CATWDKNYYKKLF
clone_size: medium-sized; j_call: TRGJ1/TRGJ2; v_call: TRGV2; cdr3_nt: TGTGCCACCTGGGACGGCGATAAGAAACTCTTT; cdr3_aa: CATWDGDKKLF
clone_size: few; j_call: TRGJ1/TRGJ2; v_call: TRGV5; cdr3_nt: TGTGCCACCTGGGACAGGCGGGTTTCTAAATCGCATCATTATAAGAAACTCTTT; cdr3_aa: CATWDRRVSKSHHYKKLF
clone_size: .; j_call: TRGJ1/TRGJ2; v_call: TRGV5; cdr3_nt: TGTGCCACCTGGGACAGGCCCCCCCAGAATTATTATAAGAAACTCTTT; cdr3_aa: CATWDRPPQNYYKKLF